This TCR beta chain was documented in a study of T-cell reconstitution after alpha-beta-depleted transplantation in children. The germline CDR1 and CDR2 sequences are SEHNR and FQNEAQ (reference sequence). V was trimmed by 1 base and J by 4 bases, leaving 14 bases between them. The CDR3 is 16 residues long. The TCRbeta library incorporated unique molecular identifiers. TCRdb passed the PCR reads through MiXCR, listing each CDR3 protein once. The repertoire consists of approximately 400,000 distinct CDR3 sequences, with approximately 11% occurring once and the leading ten covering roughly 6%. This sample comprised PBMCs from the stem cell graft donor, obtained from the stem cell graft. The chain couples TRBV7-9 to TRBJ2-1; tentatively, D is TRBD2 (6 bases). This clonotype originated in a human donor who donated a stem cell graft to a child with acute myeloid leukemia. CDR3 bases: TGTGCCAGCAGCTTAGGCCTACTAGCCGCATACAATGAGCAGTTCTTC. It codes for CASSLGLLAAYNEQFF.